The 21 T cell receptor beta chains below come from one sample, sequenced in a study of T cell repertoires in aging, cancer and after chemotherapy. The template was genomic DNA from peripheral blood, not RNA. TRB rearrangements spanning V, D and J were amplified using mixed TRB-A/B primers. TCRdb re-derived calls from the multiplex PCR reads in MiXCR, one entry per CDR3 protein. The table lists 2,000 to 2,500 distinct CDR3 sequences, around 31% of them singletons. Source material: blood. The source of these receptors is a human donor in good health.

The V gene is TRBV6-2 or TRBV6-3, the J gene TRBJ2-1; perhaps TRBD2 as D (5 bases). There are 15 residues in the CDR3. Per germline, CDR1 MNHEY and CDR2 SVGEGT. Trimming removed 5 bases from V and 0 bases from J, with 11 bases in between. The CDR3 bases are TGTGCCAGCAGTCGGACTCATAGCTCCTACAATGAGCAGTTCTTC. The encoded protein is CASSRTHSSYNEQFF.

By share, this clonotype counts as large (0.1 to 1%). The genes are TRBV29-1 and TRBJ2-7, with no clear D. Germline V gene data show CDR1 as SQVTM and CDR2 as ANQGSEA. The CDR3 runs to 15 residues. V was trimmed by 4 bases and J by 2 bases, leaving 18 bases between them. The CDR3 is CSVGVWDFGPYEQYF. CDR3 nucleotides: TGCAGCGTTGGTGTATGGGATTTCGGCCCCTACGAGCAGTACTTC.

In its sample, this clonotype is large. This sequence joins TRBV6-6 and TRBJ2-1; D not resolved. The CDR3 runs 15 residues. V was shortened by 7 bases and J by 0 bases, with 13 bases between the two germline ends. In germline, CDR1 is MNHNY, CDR2 SVGAGI (reference sequence). The CDR3 DNA reads as TGTGCCAGCAAAGGGCAGGCTATCTCCTACAATGAGCAGTTCTTC. Translation gives CASKGQAISYNEQFF.

This clonotype was seen a handful of times. V is TRBV10-3 and J is TRBJ2-1; 11 bases line up with TRBD2. Losses at the gene ends were 3 bases for V and 1 base for J; bases not matched to a gene: 8. The length of the CDR3 is 18 residues. Per germline, CDR1 ENHRY and CDR2 SYGVKD. The CDR3 sequence: CAISETSGSRGSYNEQFF. In DNA, the CDR3 is TGTGCCATCAGTGAAACTAGCGGGAGTCGGGGTTCCTACAATGAGCAGTTCTTC.

A few counts support this clonotype. The rearrangement links TRBV6-4 to TRBJ2-3; perhaps TRBD1 as D (6 bases). Per the germline V gene, CDR1 is MRHNA and CDR2 is SNTAGT. There are 14 residues in the CDR3. V gave up 7 bases and J gave up 2 bases, with 13 bases separating them. The CDR3 DNA follows: TGTGCCAGCAAAGGGGGAGAGGACACAGATACGCAGTATTTT. Its translation is CASKGGEDTDTQYF.

This clonotype is medium-sized in the sample. The chain combines TRBV19 with TRBJ2-2, with 16 bases matching TRBD2. J lost 5 bases, V lost 5 bases, and 5 bases had no gene match. Per the germline V gene, CDR1 is LNHDA and CDR2 is SQIVND (reference sequence). This CDR3 is 17 amino acids long. The CDR3 spells CASSGTSGRARTGELFF. The DNA of the CDR3 is TGTGCCAGTAGTGGGACTAGCGGGAGGGCCAGGACCGGGGAGCTGTTTTTT. The complete variable domain, with remaining parts taken from reference TRBV19 and TRBJ2-2, reads DGGITQSPKYLFRKEGQNVTLSCEQNLNHDAMYWYRQDPGQGLRLIYYSQIVNDFQKGDIAEGYSVSREKKESFPLTVTSAQKNPTAFYLCASSGTSGRARTGELFFGEGSRLTVL.

This clonotype is medium-sized by share. V usage is TRBV29-1 and J usage is TRBJ2-5, with unresolved D. The V gene lost 4 bases and the J gene lost 2 bases, with 11 bases spanning the gap. Per the germline V gene, CDR1 is SQVTM and CDR2 is ANQGSEA. This CDR3 region has 13 residues. In DNA form, the CDR3 reads TGCAGCGTTGGGTACCCCCCTCAAGAGACCCAGTACTTC. This translates into CSVGYPPQETQYF.

By proportion, this clonotype is medium-sized. V is TRBV19 and J is TRBJ2-5; possibly TRBD2 for D (6 bases). This CDR3 comprises 13 residues. V was pared by 5 bases and J by 5 bases, with 12 bases between. The germline V gene encodes CDR1 LNHDA and CDR2 SQIVND (reference sequence). CDR3 nucleotide sequence: TGTGCCAGTAGTGGAGGGCTTTGGGAGACCCAGTACTTC. It codes for CASSGGLWETQYF.

V and J are TRBV6-1 and TRBJ2-7, with TRBD2 matching 11 bases. The length of the CDR3 is 16 residues. V shed 7 bases, J shed 11 bases, and the junction held 19 bases outside the gene matches. Germline CDR1 MNHNS, CDR2 SASEGT. The CDR3 DNA sequence: TGTGCCAGCATGATTGGTAGCGGGAGGGCCTGTTTACGAGAGTACTTC. Residues: CASMIGSGRACLREYF.

This clonotype showed up just a few times. This chain uses TRBV10-3 with TRBJ1-3, with TRBD1 matching over 9 bases. The CDR3 totals 15 residues. Germline V gene sequence: CDR1 ENHRY, CDR2 SYGVKD. V lost 6 bases and J lost 8; bases outside the gene matches: 11. The CDR3 region has the DNA TGTGCCATCAGGGCCGGGACAGGGCATTCAGACACCATATATTTT. Amino acids: CAIRAGTGHSDTIYF.

This chain connects TRBV5-1 to TRBJ2-2; the D call may be TRBD1 or TRBD2 (6 bases each). Germline V gene data show CDR1 as SGHRS and CDR2 as YFSETQ. V was clipped by 0 bases and J by 4 bases, with 10 bases between them. The CDR3 contains 15 residues. The CDR3 region is CASSLAGAPTGELFF. The CDR3 nucleotides are TGCGCCAGCAGCTTGGCGGGGGCGCCCACCGGGGAGCTGTTTTTT.

V and J are TRBV19 and TRBJ1-1; D uncertain. Per the germline V gene, CDR1 is LNHDA and CDR2 is SQIVND (reference sequence). The V end was cut by 4 bases, the J end by 1 base, with 7 bases between. The CDR3 covers 13 residues. CDR3 sequence reads: CASSTDPNTEAFF. Written as DNA, the CDR3 is TGTGCCAGTAGTACCGACCCGAACACTGAAGCTTTCTTT.

V is TRBV15 and J is TRBJ1-1; no clear D. Trimming cost V 1 base and J 1 base, with 13 bases left between them. CDR3 length: 16 amino acids. CDR1 is LNHNV, CDR2 YYDKDF, per germline (reference sequence). CDR3 in DNA: TGTGCCACCAGCAGAGGGCAGCCTGCCGGGAACACTGAAGCTTTCTTT. It is translated as CATSRGQPAGNTEAFF.

V usage is TRBV5-1 and J usage is TRBJ2-1, with 8 bases lining up with TRBD2. With 0 bases clipped from V and 0 bases from J, the junction kept 2 bases outside the gene matches. Germline assignment: CDR1 SGHRS and CDR2 YFSETQ. The CDR3 spans 16 residues. The CDR3 DNA reads as TGCGCCAGCAGCTTGGCCAGCGGGAGCTCCTACAATGAGCAGTTCTTC. Amino acids: CASSLASGSSYNEQFF.

By frequency in the sample, this clonotype is medium-sized. The chain joins TRBV19 to TRBJ2-3; TRBD2 agrees at 12 bases. This CDR3 region has 16 residues. The germline gives CDR1 LNHDA, CDR2 SQIVND (reference sequence). V gave up 3 bases and J gave up 0 bases; unmatched junction bases: 1. The CDR3 DNA reads TGTGCCAGTAGTATCGGACTAGCGGGGAGCACAGATACGCAGTATTTT. Translated, it gives CASSIGLAGSTDTQYF.

This clonotype is medium-sized (0.01 to 0.1%). The chain couples TRBV30 to TRBJ2-2, with 10 bases aligning to TRBD2. Germline V gives CDR1 GTSNPN, CDR2 SVGIG (reference sequence). This CDR3 has 14 residues. Losses at the gene ends were 3 bases for V and 6 bases for J; bases not matched to a gene: 4. In DNA, the CDR3 is TGTGCCTGGAGGACTAGCGGGTCTGCCGGGGAGCTGTTTTTT. It translates to CAWRTSGSAGELFF.

This rearrangement joins TRBV4-3 to TRBJ1-4; D may be TRBD1 (6 bases). The germline CDR1 and CDR2 sequences are LGHNA and YSLEER. V was trimmed by 1 base and J by 4 bases, leaving 10 bases between them. The CDR3 covers 15 residues. As DNA, the CDR3 is TGCGCCAGCAGCCAAGGGACAGCCAATAATGAAAAACTGTTTTTT. It translates to CASSQGTANNEKLFF.

This clonotype ranks as medium-sized. This chain connects TRBV6-5 to TRBJ2-7, with D maybe TRBD2 (5 bases). The germline gives CDR1 MNHEY, CDR2 SVGAGI. This CDR3 comprises 13 residues. V was trimmed by 4 bases and J by 7 bases, leaving 14 bases between them. CDR3 protein: CASSSPPSWEQYF. The CDR3 DNA reads TGTGCCAGCAGTTCGCCGCCTAGCTGGGAGCAGTACTTC.

This clonotype is large by share. The CDR3 sequence: CSVDFGNEQFF. In DNA, the CDR3 is TGCAGCGTTGATTTCGGCAATGAGCAGTTCTTC. This chain uses TRBV29-1 with TRBJ2-1; D call uncertain. The V gene's germline CDR1 is SQVTM and CDR2 ANQGSEA. V was cut by 3 bases and J by 6 bases, with 6 bases left in between. The CDR3 loop spans 11 amino acids.

The chain employs TRBV19 and TRBJ2-7; D is perhaps TRBD1 (7 bases). The CDR3 is 15 residues long. The V gene's germline CDR1 is LNHDA and CDR2 SQIVND (reference sequence). Trimming left V 5 bases short and J 5 bases short, with 19 bases between. Written as DNA, the CDR3 is TGTGCCAGTAGTTCTAGAGGAGGGGGCAGGGACGAGCAGTACTTC. As protein: CASSSRGGGRDEQYF. Complete variable domain (other parts from reference TRBV19 and TRBJ2-7): DGGITQSPKYLFRKEGQNVTLSCEQNLNHDAMYWYRQDPGQGLRLIYYSQIVNDFQKGDIAEGYSVSREKKESFPLTVTSAQKNPTAFYLCASSSRGGGRDEQYFGPGTRLTVT.

This clonotype occurred a few times. This chain links TRBV19 with TRBJ2-3; TRBD2 might be the D (5 bases). With 4 bases removed from V and 2 bases from J, the gap between germline ends came to 31 bases. This CDR3 has 21 amino acids. The V gene's germline CDR1 is LNHDA and CDR2 SQIVND (reference sequence). This CDR3 is CASSTHGTTGEPRDSTDTQYF. The CDR3 region has the DNA TGTGCCAGTAGTACACACGGTACAACTGGGGAGCCCCGGGATTCCACAGATACGCAGTATTTT.